The sequence of this T cell receptor (beta chain) was determined in a study of metastatic and nonmetastatic thyroid tumors. Germline V gives CDR1 MNHNS, CDR2 SASEGT. V trimming: 5 bases; J trimming: 2 bases; junction bases outside the gene matches: 9. The CDR3 loop spans 17 amino acids. This clone has just a few counts. TCRdb re-called the PCR reads with MiXCR. This table holds 30,000 to 40,000 clones, approximately 30% found once. Patients underwent thyroid surgery, and none had received any treatment before it. The chain uses TRBV6-1 and TRBJ2-3; TRBD2 matches 11 bases. The specimen sequenced was blood. The sequence was collected from a female donor with papillary thyroid cancer or a benign thyroid nodule (not recorded which). Some clones in this sample may be carry-over from other donors' samples. CDR3 loop: CASSTLAGGPITDTQYF. CDR3 DNA sequence: TGTGCCAGCAGTACCTTAGCGGGGGGGCCGATCACAGATACGCAGTATTTT.